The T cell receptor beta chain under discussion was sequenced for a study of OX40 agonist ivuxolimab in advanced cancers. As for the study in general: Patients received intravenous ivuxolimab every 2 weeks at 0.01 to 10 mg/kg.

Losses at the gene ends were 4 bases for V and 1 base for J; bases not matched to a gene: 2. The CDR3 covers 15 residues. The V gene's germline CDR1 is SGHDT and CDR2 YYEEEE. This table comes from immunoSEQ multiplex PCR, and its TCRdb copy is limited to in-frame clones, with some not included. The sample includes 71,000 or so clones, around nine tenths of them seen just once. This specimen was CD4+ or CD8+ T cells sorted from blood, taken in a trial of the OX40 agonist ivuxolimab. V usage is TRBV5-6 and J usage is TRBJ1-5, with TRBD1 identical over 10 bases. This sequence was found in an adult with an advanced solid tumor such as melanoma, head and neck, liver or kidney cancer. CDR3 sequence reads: CASSRGQGSNQPQHF. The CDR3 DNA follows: TGTGCCAGCAGCCGGGGACAGGGGAGCAATCAGCCCCAGCATTTT.